The present T cell receptor (beta chain) was sequenced within a study of T-cell reconstitution after alpha-beta-depleted transplantation in children. Study conclusions and caveats: Counts and diversity of T cells one year after transplant came mostly from newly produced T cells. About two months after transplant, alpha-beta T cells reportedly came from several hundred expanded graft clones. The origin of high day-60 TCRbeta diversity in some patients lay in surviving recipient T cells and thymic progenitors.

This sample's TCRbeta library carried unique molecular identifier barcodes. TCRdb analysed the PCR reads with MiXCR anew, one entry per CDR3 protein. The sample carries under 850,000 distinct CDR3 sequences, around 13% recorded once. The table lists this clonotype with many counts. Its antigen is unidentified. This CDR3 is built from 13 residues. Germline CDR1 and CDR2: SGHRS and YFSETQ. V was trimmed by 5 bases and J by 8 bases, leaving 16 bases between them. This specimen consisted of PBMCs, obtained before TCRalphabeta/CD19-depleted stem cell transplant. This receptor was identified in a girl aged 2-10 years with congenital amegakaryocytic thrombocytopenia, due to receive a stem cell transplant. The chain has TRBV5-1 and TRBJ1-2; D not resolved. In nucleotides, the CDR3 is TGCGCCAGCAGTTTTTTAGGAGCCAAAGGCTACACCTTC. This sequence encodes CASSFLGAKGYTF.